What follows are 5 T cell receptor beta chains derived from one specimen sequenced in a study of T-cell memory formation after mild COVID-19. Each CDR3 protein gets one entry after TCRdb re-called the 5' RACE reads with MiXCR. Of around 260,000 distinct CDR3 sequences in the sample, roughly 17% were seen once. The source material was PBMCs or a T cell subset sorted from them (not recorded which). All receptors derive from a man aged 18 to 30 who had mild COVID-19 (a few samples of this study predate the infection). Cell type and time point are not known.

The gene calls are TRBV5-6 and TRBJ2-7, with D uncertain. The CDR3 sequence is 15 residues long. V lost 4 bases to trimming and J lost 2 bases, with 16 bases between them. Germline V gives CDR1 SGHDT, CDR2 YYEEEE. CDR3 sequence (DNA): TGTGCCAGCAGCACCCCTAAACAGCTTACCTACGAGCAGTACGTC. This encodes CASSTPKQLTYEQYV.

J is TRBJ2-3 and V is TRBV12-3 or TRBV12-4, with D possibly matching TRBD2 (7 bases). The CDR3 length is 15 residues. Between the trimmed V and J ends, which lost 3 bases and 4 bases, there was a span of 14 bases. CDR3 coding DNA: TGTGCCAGCAGTTTGTACGGGGGGCTCGCAGATACGCAGTATTTT. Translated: CASSLYGGLADTQYF.

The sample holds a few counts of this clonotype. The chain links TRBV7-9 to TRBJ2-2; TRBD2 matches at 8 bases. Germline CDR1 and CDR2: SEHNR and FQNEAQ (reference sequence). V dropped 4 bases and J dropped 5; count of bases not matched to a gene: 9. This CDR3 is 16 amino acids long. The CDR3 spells CASSYPASGGTGELFF. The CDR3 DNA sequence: TGTGCCAGCAGCTACCCGGCCAGCGGGGGAACCGGGGAGCTGTTTTTT.

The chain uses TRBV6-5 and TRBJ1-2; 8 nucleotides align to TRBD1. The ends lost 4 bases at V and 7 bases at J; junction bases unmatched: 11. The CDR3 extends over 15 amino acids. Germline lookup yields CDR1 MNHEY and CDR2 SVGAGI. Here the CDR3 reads CASSFHHSQGAGYTF. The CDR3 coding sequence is TGTGCCAGCAGTTTCCATCATAGCCAGGGGGCTGGCTACACCTTC.

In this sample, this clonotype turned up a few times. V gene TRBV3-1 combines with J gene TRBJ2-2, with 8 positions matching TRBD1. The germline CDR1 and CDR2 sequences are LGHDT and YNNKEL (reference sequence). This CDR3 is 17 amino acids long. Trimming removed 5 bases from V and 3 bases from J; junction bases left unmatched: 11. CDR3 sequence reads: CASSSRTGYPYTGELFF. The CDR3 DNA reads TGTGCCAGCAGCTCGAGGACAGGGTATCCATACACCGGGGAGCTGTTTTTT. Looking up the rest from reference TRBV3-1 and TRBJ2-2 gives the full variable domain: DTAVSQTPKYLVTQMGNDKSIKCEQNLGHDTMYWYKQDSKKFLKIMFSYNNKELIINETVPNRFSPKSPDKAHLNLHINSLELGDSAVYFCASSSRTGYPYTGELFFGEGSRLTVL.